These T cell receptor beta chains were read from a single sample in a study of shared clonotypes between healthy human individuals. Libraries were prepared by immunoSEQ multiplex PCR; TCRdb keeps only in-frame clonotypes and omits some of them. The sample consists of fewer than 1.4 million clones, approximately 80% of them appearing once. Input material: memory CD4+ T cells from PBMCs. The receptors were gathered from a man between 18 and 29 years old in good health. Some clones in this sample may be carry-over from other donors' samples. CDR3s include the opening cysteine and the closing phenylalanine or tryptophan. D genes are given only for firm matches. Expanded clones get a size class; other rows say once, few or many, or leave the size out.

J gene,CDR3 length,clone size,V gene,D gene,CDR3 protein,CDR3 DNA
TRBJ1-2,17,few,TRBV2,NA,CASREGAGGIIGYGYTF,TGTGCCAGCAGAGAAGGCGCGGGGGGGATCATAGGGTATGGCTACACCTTC
TRBJ1-1,15,NA,TRBV7-9,NA,CASSSRGVQGTEAFF,TGTGCCAGCAGCTCCAGGGGTGTGCAGGGGACTGAAGCTTTCTTT
TRBJ1-2,17,NA,TRBV7-6,TRBD1,CASSTGTGKKANYGYTF,TGTGCCAGCAGCACTGGGACAGGGAAGAAGGCTAACTATGGCTACACCTTC
TRBJ2-7,15,NA,TRBV27,NA,CASSPQVSLPYEQYF,TGTGCCAGCAGTCCGCAGGTCTCTCTCCCCTACGAGCAGTACTTC
TRBJ2-7,14,NA,TRBV5-1,NA,CASSLSGSEGEQYF,TGCGCCAGCAGCTTGTCCGGGTCTGAGGGCGAGCAGTACTTC
TRBJ2-4,16,NA,TRBV10-3,TRBD1,CAISEWGQTSKNIQYF,TGTGCCATCAGTGAATGGGGACAGACTTCCAAAAACATTCAGTACTTC
TRBJ1-4,15,few,TRBV19,NA,CASSLHTILGEKLFF,TGTGCCAGTAGTCTCCACACAATCTTGGGGGAAAAACTGTTTTTT
TRBJ2-1,16,NA,TRBV15,NA,CATSSDQTIRADEQFF,TGTGCCACCAGCAGCGATCAGACCATTCGAGCGGATGAGCAGTTCTTC
TRBJ1-5,13,NA,TRBV5-1,NA,CASSLFVDQPQHF,TGCGCCAGCAGCTTGTTCGTGGATCAGCCCCAGCATTTT
TRBJ1-3,16,NA,TRBV5-6,NA,CASSLWGLVAGNTIYF,TGTGCCAGCAGCTTGTGGGGGCTAGTCGCTGGAAACACCATATATTTT
TRBJ1-3,14,NA,TRBV2,NA,CASRTERELDTIYF,TGTGCCAGCAGGACAGAAAGGGAGTTGGACACCATATATTTT
TRBJ1-2,13,NA,TRBV5-1,NA,CASSLDSSYGYTF,TGCGCCAGCAGCTTGGACAGCTCCTATGGCTACACCTTC
TRBJ2-1,15,NA,TRBV9,TRBD2,CASSVQAGGYNEQFF,TGTGCCAGCAGCGTCCAAGCGGGAGGGTACAATGAGCAGTTCTTC
TRBJ2-1,15,once,TRBV11-2,NA,CASSSSSPIYNEQFF,TGTGCCAGCAGCTCCTCATCACCGATCTACAATGAGCAGTTCTTC
TRBJ2-1,17,NA,TRBV19,TRBD1,CASSTLKQGNDYNEQFF,TGTGCCAGTAGTACACTTAAACAGGGGAATGACTACAATGAGCAGTTCTTC
TRBJ2-1,13,once,TRBV27,NA,CASSLALNNEQFF,TGTGCCAGCAGTTTGGCGCTAAACAATGAGCAGTTCTTC
TRBJ2-1,16,NA,TRBV4-1,NA,CASSQAGRSSYNEQFF,TGCGCCAGCAGCCAAGCCGGACGGAGCTCCTACAATGAGCAGTTCTTC
TRBJ2-5,11,once,TRBV20-1,NA,CSASGRETQYF,TGCAGTGCTAGCGGACGAGAGACCCAGTACTTC
TRBJ2-3,13,NA,TRBV30,NA,CAWINSRYDTQYF,TGTGCCTGGATCAACAGCCGGTACGATACGCAGTATTTT
TRBJ1-4,16,NA,TRBV15,TRBD1,CATSARGRGVNEKLFF,TGTGCCACCAGCGCACGAGGCAGGGGGGTTAATGAAAAACTGTTTTTT
TRBJ2-5,13,NA,TRBV29-1,TRBD1,CSGDRGAEETQYF,TGCAGCGGGGACAGGGGCGCCGAGGAGACCCAGTACTTC
TRBJ2-5,15,NA,TRBV18,NA,CASSPTIGSQETQYF,TGTGCCAGCTCACCAACGATAGGCAGTCAAGAGACCCAGTACTTC
TRBJ2-6,14,NA,TRBV5-1,NA,CASSLQSRANVLTF,TGCGCCAGCAGCTTACAGAGCAGAGCCAACGTCCTGACTTTC
TRBJ1-2,15,NA,TRBV7-9,TRBD1,CASSSDSTGLYGYTF,TGTGCCAGCAGCTCAGACTCGACAGGGCTCTATGGCTACACCTTC
TRBJ2-7,13,NA,TRBV5-1,NA,CASSVDLEYEQYF,TGCGCCAGCAGCGTCGACCTCGAATACGAGCAGTACTTC
TRBJ2-2,16,NA,TRBV7-2,NA,CASSLKRRPTGGELFF,TGTGCCAGCAGCTTAAAGCGCCGACCCACCGGGGGGGAGCTGTTTTTT
TRBJ2-7,15,NA,TRBV6-1,TRBD1,CASSGPGQGAVEQYF,TGTGCCAGCAGTGGACCGGGACAGGGGGCAGTCGAGCAGTACTTC
TRBJ2-7,16,NA,TRBV28,NA,CASSLRLWWKKTSNDF,TGTGCCAGCAGTTTACGCCTTTGGTGGAAAAAAACTAGCAACGATTTC
TRBJ1-3,15,few,TRBV7-6,NA,CASSLGGTAGNTIYF,TGTGCCAGCAGCTTAGGGGGGACGGCTGGAAACACCATATATTTT
TRBJ1-2,16,NA,TRBV5-6,NA,CASSPFLGHEEFGYTF,TGTGCCAGCAGTCCCTTTTTGGGACATGAGGAGTTCGGCTACACCTTC
TRBJ1-5,13,few,TRBV19,NA,CASSRGFRQPQHF,TGTGCCAGTAGTAGGGGTTTTCGTCAGCCCCAGCATTTT
TRBJ2-5,15,NA,TRBV7-2,TRBD1,CASSLADRGGETQYF,TGTGCCAGCAGCTTAGCGGACAGGGGCGGAGAGACCCAGTACTTC
TRBJ1-2,17,NA,TRBV28,TRBD1,CASSPTHPGQARNGYTF,TGTGCCAGCAGCCCTACGCATCCGGGACAGGCGAGGAATGGCTACACCTTC
TRBJ2-2,14,NA,TRBV7-2,NA,CASSFLGLTGELFF,TGTGCCAGCAGCTTCTTGGGTCTAACCGGGGAGCTGTTTTTT
TRBJ2-7,16,NA,TRBV5-3,NA,CARSLFSGLTDYEQYF,TGTGCCAGAAGCTTGTTTTCCGGGTTGACAGACTACGAGCAGTACTTC
TRBJ1-1,14,NA,TRBV18,NA,CASSARVEVTEAFF,TGTGCCAGCTCAGCCAGGGTTGAGGTCACTGAAGCTTTCTTT
TRBJ1-5,16,NA,TRBV28,TRBD1,CASSLGRRAGGEPQHF,TGTGCCAGCAGTTTAGGGAGGAGGGCAGGGGGGGAGCCCCAGCATTTT
TRBJ1-1,16,NA,TRBV18,NA,CASSVLGAAMNTEAFF,TGTGCCAGCTCAGTTTTGGGGGCGGCAATGAACACTGAAGCTTTCTTT
TRBJ2-5,11,NA,TRBV29-1,TRBD2,CSVGGWETQYF,TGCAGCGTGGGGGGGTGGGAGACCCAGTACTTC
TRBJ1-1,14,NA,TRBV7-2,NA,CASSPRTGNTEAFF,TGTGCCAGCAGCCCGCGGACGGGAAACACTGAAGCTTTCTTT
TRBJ2-4,14,NA,TRBV9,TRBD1,CASSGKDRGDIQYF,TGTGCCAGCAGCGGCAAGGACAGGGGAGACATTCAGTACTTC
TRBJ2-7,16,NA,TRBV15,TRBD1,CATSRGRTGNSYEQYF,TGTGCCACCAGCAGAGGGCGGACAGGGAACTCCTACGAGCAGTACTTC
TRBJ2-6,14,NA,TRBV28,NA,CASRLSAGANVLTF,TGTGCCAGCCGTCTTAGCGCTGGGGCCAACGTCCTGACTTTC
TRBJ1-2,15,NA,TRBV28,NA,CASSLAQGIYYGYTF,TGTGCCAGCAGTTTAGCACAAGGGATCTACTATGGCTACACCTTC
TRBJ2-3,11,NA,TRBV30,NA,CAWEVTDTQYF,TGTGCCTGGGAGGTAACAGATACGCAGTATTTT
TRBJ2-3,15,NA,TRBV5-1,NA,CASSFASAGTDTQYF,TGCGCCAGCAGCTTCGCTAGCGCGGGCACAGATACGCAGTATTTT